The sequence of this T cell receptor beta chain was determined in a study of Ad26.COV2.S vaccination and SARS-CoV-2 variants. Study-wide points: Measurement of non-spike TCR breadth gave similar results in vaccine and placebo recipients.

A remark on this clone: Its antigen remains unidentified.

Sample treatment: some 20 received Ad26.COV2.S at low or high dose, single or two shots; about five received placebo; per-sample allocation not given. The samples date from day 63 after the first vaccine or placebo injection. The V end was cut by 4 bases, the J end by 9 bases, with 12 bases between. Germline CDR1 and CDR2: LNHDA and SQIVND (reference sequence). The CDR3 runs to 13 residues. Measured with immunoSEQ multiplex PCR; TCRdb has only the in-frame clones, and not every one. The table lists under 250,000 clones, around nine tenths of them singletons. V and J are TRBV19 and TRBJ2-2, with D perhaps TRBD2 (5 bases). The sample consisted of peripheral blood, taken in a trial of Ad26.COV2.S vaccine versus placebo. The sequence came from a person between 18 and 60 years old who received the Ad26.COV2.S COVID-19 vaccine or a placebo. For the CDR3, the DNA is TGTGCCAGTAGTACCGGCGGGCGGTGGGAGCTGTTTTTT. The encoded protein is CASSTGGRWELFF.